What follows is one TCR beta chain and its context. Its specificity is not known. In germline, CDR1 is SGHAT, CDR2 FQNNGV. The CDR3 sequence is 14 residues long. The V end lost 3 bases, the J end lost 7 bases, and 10 bases lay between the germline ends. Treatment: oral pan-JAK inhibitor, 5-10 mg twice daily. This sample stems from a study of CD8+ T cells in alopecia areata. Study conclusions and caveats: The study also sequences resident alphabeta T cells of normal skin in scalp samples.

Reverse transcription of extracted RNA yielded cDNA, which provided the sequencing template. Profiled with immunoSEQ multiplex PCR; TCRdb holds only in-frame clones, not every one. The sample holds around 100,000 clones, just over 85% seen once. This clonotype originated in a human donor with alopecia areata. The specimen was CD8+ T cells sorted from blood, collected at approximately week 30, from a patient treated with tofacitinib. The J gene is TRBJ1-6, the V gene TRBV11-2; possible D gene TRBD1, 5 bases. CDR3 DNA: TGTGCCAGCAGCTTCGGGACGGTCAATTCACCCCTCCACTTT. Translation gives CASSFGTVNSPLHF.